The next 2 T cell receptor beta chains were all read from a single sample in a study of CD8 T cells in Susac syndrome. RNA amounts of about 0.45 to 1 ug underwent reverse transcription with random hexamers. Using its own MiXCR run on the immunoSEQ multiplex PCR reads, TCRdb lists one record per CDR3 protein. Of approximately 220,000 distinct CDR3 sequences listed, approximately 90% are singletons. The specimen was CD8+ T cells from PBMCs. These receptors originate from a human donor with multiple sclerosis.

This sequence joins TRBV20-1 and TRBJ2-7, with TRBD1 matching 7 bases. The junction had 10 bases not matched to a gene; V was cut back by 4 bases and J by 4 bases. Looked up from germline, CDR1 is DFQATT and CDR2 is SNEGSKA (reference sequence). The CDR3 has 14 amino acids. CDR3 DNA sequence: TGCAGTGCTATTCCAACAGGGGTGGGATACGAGCAGTACTTC. It specifies CSAIPTGVGYEQYF.

This clonotype was counted once. V and J are TRBV7-8 and TRBJ2-7, with TRBD2 as a possible D gene (5 bases). Germline V gives CDR1 SGHVS, CDR2 FQNEAQ. The CDR3 covers 16 residues. Trimming removed 10 bases at V and 4 bases at J, with 26 bases between. The CDR3 DNA sequence: TGTGCCACCCCGGGCCCCCGAGACCCGGGCGGGTACGAGCAGTACTTC. Its translation is CATPGPRDPGGYEQYF.